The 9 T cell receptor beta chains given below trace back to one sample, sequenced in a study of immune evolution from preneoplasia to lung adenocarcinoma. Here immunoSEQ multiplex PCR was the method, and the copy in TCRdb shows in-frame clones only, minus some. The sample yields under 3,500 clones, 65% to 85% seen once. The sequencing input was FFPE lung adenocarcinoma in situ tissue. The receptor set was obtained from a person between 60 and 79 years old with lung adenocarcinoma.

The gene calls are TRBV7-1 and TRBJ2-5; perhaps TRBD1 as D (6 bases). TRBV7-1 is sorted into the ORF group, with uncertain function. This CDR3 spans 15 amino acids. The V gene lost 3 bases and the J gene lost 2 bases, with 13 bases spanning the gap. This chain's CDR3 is CASSSVTGQQETQYF. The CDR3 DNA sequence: TGTGCCAGCAGCTCCGTTACGGGACAACAAGAGACCCAGTACTTC.

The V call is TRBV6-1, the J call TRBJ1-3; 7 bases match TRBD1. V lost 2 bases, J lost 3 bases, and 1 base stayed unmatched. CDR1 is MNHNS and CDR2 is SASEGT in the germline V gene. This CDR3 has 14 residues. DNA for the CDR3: TGTGCCAGCAGTGAAAGGGGGCTTGGAAACACCATATATTTT. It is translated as CASSERGLGNTIYF.

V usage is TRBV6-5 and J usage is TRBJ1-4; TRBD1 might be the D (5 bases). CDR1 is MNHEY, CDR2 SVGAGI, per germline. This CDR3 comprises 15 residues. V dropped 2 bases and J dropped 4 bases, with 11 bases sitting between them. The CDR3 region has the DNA TGTGCCAGCAGTTACACCCAGGGCGGTAATGAAAAACTGTTTTTT. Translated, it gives CASSYTQGGNEKLFF.

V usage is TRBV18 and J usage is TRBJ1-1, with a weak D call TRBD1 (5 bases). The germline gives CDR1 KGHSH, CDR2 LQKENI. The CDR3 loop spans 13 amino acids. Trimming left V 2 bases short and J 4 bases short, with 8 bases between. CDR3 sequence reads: CASSPRGGTEAFF. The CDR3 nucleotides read TGTGCCAGCTCACCAAGGGGTGGCACTGAAGCTTTCTTT.

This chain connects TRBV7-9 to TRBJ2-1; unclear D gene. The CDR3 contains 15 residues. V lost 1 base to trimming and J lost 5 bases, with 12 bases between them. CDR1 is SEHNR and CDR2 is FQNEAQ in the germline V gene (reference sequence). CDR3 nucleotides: TGTGCCAGCAGCTTAGATGAACAGTGGGACAATGAGCAGTTCTTC. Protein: CASSLDEQWDNEQFF.

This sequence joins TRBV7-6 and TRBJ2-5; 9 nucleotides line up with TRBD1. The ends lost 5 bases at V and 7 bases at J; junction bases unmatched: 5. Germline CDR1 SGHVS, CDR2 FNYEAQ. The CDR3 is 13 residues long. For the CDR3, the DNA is TGTGCCAGCAGCCCGGAGACAGGGGGGACCCAGTACTTC. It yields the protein CASSPETGGTQYF.

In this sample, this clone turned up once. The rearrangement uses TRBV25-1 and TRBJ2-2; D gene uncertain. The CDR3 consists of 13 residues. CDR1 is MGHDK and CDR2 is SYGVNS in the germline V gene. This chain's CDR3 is CAAISGYTGELFF. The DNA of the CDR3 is TGTGCAGCTATCTCCGGCTACACCGGGGAGCTGTTTTTT.

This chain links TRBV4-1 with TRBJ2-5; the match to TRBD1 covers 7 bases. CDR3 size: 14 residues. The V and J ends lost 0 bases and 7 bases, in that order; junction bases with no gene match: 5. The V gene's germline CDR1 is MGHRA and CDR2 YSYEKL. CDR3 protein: CASSQDTGVRTQYF. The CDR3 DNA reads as TGCGCCAGCAGCCAAGATACAGGGGTGAGGACCCAGTACTTC.

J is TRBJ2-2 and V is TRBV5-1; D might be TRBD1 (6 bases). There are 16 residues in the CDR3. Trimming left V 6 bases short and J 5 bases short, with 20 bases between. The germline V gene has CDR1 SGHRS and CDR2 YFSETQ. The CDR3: CASKQQTGVETGELFF. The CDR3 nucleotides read TGCGCCAGCAAGCAACAGACAGGTGTAGAGACCGGGGAGCTGTTTTTT.